This TCR beta chain was documented in a study of vaccination and CD4 T cells after COVID-19. Researchers used the Oncomine TCR Beta short-read assay to sequence DNA from cultured CD4+ T cells. Extraction of genomic DNA was performed on cultured CD4+ T cells. TCRdb redid the calling of the PCR reads with MiXCR, one entry per CDR3 protein. The sample consists of over 7,000 distinct CDR3 sequences, about two fifths of them appearing once. This clonotype occurred a few times. Antigen unknown. Indicated treatment: approximately 11-day PBMC culture with coronavirus spike peptide pools or control peptides (ViraFEST assay). The unexposed donor gave CD4+ T cells before the COVID-19 pandemic (2011-2018). CDR3 size: 12 residues. V lost 2 bases to trimming and J lost 3 bases, with 7 bases between them. Germline CDR1 DFQATT, CDR2 SNEGSKA (reference sequence).

The rearrangement joins TRBV20-1 to TRBJ1-2; the D is unclear. The TCR was taken from a human donor in good health. The sequenced sample was CD4+ T cells from blood, cultured in vitro. This chain's CDR3 is CSARITDYGYTF. In nucleotides, the CDR3 is TGCAGTGCTAGAATCACAGACTATGGCTACACCTTC.